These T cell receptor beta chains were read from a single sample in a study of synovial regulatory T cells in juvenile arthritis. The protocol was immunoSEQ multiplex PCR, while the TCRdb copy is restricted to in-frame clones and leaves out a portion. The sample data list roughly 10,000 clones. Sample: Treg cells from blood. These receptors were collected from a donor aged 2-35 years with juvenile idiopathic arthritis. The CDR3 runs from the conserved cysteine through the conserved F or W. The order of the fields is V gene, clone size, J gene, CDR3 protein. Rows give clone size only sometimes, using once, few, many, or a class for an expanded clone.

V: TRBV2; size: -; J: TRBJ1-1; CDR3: CASTDRAGTEAFF
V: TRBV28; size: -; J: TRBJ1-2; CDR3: CASSLRGIVFLNYGYTF
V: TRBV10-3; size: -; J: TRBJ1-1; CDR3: CAISERVNTEAFF
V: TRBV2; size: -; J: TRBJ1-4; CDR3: CATHRSENEKLFF
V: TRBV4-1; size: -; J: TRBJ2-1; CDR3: CASSKEQGWDEQFF
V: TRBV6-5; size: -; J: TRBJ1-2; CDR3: CASSYSNRNYGYTF
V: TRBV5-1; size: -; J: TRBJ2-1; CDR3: CASSFEAPYNEQFF
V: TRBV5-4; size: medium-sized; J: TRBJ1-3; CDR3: CASRDAGQLDTIYF
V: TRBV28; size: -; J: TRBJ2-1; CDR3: CASSLGYEQFF
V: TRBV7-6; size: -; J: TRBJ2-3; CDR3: CASSPVVFADTQYF
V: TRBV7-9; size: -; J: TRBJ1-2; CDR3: CASSLAPRDNYGYTF
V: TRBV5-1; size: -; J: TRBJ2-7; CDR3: CASSFDSETYEQYF
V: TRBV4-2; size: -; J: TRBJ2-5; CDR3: CASRKAETQYF
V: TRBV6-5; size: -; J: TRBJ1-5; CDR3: CASRRTGLSNQPQHF
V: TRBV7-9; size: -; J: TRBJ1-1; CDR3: CASSLGAGKNTEAFF
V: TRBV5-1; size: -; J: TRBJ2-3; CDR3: CASSSRDTQYF
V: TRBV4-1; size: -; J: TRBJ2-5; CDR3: CASSQAGTSGETQYF
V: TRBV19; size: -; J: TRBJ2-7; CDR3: CASSMKQGDEQYF
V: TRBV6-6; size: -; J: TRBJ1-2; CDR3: CASSRGQTYGYTF
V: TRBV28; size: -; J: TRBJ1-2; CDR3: CASSLNTHGYTF
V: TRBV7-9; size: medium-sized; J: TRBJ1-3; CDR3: CASSLGGQVF
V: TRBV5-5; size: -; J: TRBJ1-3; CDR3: CASRLLGGNTIYF
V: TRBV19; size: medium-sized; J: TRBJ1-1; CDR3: CASSMGTGGGYTEAFF
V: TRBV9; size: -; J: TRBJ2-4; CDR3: CASSPSGTTKNIQYF
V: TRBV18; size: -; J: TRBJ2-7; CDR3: CASSPQVGSYEQYF
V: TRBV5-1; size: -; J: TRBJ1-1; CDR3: CASTPPGGTIETEAFF
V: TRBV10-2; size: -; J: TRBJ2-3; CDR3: CASVSTSGRTDTQYF
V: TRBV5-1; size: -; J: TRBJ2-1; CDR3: CASRTGENEQFF
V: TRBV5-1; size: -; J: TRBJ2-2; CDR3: CASSLLAGGLAGELFF
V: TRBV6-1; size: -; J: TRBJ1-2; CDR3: CASSEAKGTGSSYGYTF
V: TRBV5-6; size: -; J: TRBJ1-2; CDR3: CASSLRWDYGYTF
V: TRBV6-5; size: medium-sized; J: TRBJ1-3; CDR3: CASSLDSPIVGNTIYF
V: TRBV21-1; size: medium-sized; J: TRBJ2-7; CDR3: CASSKVAGAYEQYF
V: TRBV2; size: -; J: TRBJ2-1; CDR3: CASIGGGGTYNEQFF
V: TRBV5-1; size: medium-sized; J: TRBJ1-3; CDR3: CASSLEGVRNTIYF
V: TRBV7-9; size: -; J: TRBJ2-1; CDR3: CAAPDLDNEQFF
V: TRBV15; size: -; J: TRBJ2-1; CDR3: CATSRDRTHYNEQFF
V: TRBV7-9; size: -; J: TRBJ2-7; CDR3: CASSLVQGDYEQYF
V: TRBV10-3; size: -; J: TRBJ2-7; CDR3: CAISETGDSYEQYF
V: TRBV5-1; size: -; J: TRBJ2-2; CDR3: CASSLAGELITGELFF
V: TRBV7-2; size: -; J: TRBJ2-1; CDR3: CASSLALVMEQFF
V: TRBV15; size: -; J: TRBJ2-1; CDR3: CATSRDFTTSGIYNEQFF